These 8 T cell receptor beta chains came from one sample sequenced in a study of shared clonotypes between healthy human individuals. Measured with immunoSEQ multiplex PCR; TCRdb has only the in-frame clones, and not every one. The sample contains about 1.5 million clones, 95% to 99% of which appear only once. The specimen was naive CD4+ T cells sorted from blood. The subset here: CD45RA+ positively selected. The receptors were sampled from a man aged 25 to 40 in good health.

This chain joins TRBV25-1 and TRBJ2-1; tentative D call: TRBD2 (6 bases). The CDR3 contains 14 residues. V was trimmed by 2 bases and J by 3 bases, leaving 8 bases between them. The germline V gene encodes CDR1 MGHDK and CDR2 SYGVNS. The CDR3 region is CASSEGTFYNEQFF. The CDR3 nucleotides are TGTGCCAGCAGTGAAGGGACTTTCTACAATGAGCAGTTCTTC.

CDR3 sequence: CASSPTGLAGDEQFF. The CDR3 coding sequence is TGTGCCAGCTCACCTACGGGACTAGCGGGAGATGAGCAGTTCTTC. The chain is built from TRBV18 and TRBJ2-1; TRBD2 aligns across 14 bases. CDR1 is KGHSH and CDR2 is LQKENI in the germline V gene. V was pared by 3 bases and J by 8 bases, with 3 bases of the junction left unmatched. This CDR3 has 15 residues.

The chain uses TRBV6-1 and TRBJ1-3; no clear D. Germline V lookup: CDR1 MNHNS, CDR2 SASEGT. V was trimmed by 6 bases and J by 4 bases, leaving 10 bases between them. CDR3 size: 13 residues. The CDR3 DNA reads as TGTGCCAGCAGCCCGACTGGAGGAAACACCATATATTTT. Protein product: CASSPTGGNTIYF.

The gene calls are TRBV28 and TRBJ2-3, with D perhaps matching TRBD1 or TRBD2 (5 bases each). This CDR3 region has 14 residues. From germline, CDR1 is MDHEN and CDR2 SYDVKM. The V and J ends lost 5 bases and 6 bases respectively, with 15 bases between them. CDR3 in amino acids: CASSTAAGWDTQYF. In DNA form, the CDR3 reads TGTGCCAGCAGTACAGCGGCAGGGTGGGATACGCAGTATTTT.

The J gene is TRBJ1-2, the V gene TRBV7-9, with a weak D call TRBD1 (5 bases). There are 15 residues in the CDR3. Germline CDR1 reads SEHNR; CDR2 reads FQNEAQ (reference sequence). V dropped 5 bases and J dropped 6 bases, with 19 bases sitting between them. CDR3 sequence (DNA): TGTGCCAGCAGCCGACCGGGACGGGAAAAGGATGGCTACACCTTC. Amino acids: CASSRPGREKDGYTF.

The chain uses TRBV7-2 and TRBJ1-5; no clear D. Germline CDR1 is SGHTA and CDR2 is FQGNSA. V dropped 1 base and J dropped 1 base, with 5 bases sitting between them. The length of the CDR3 is 14 residues. CDR3 nucleotide sequence: TGTGCCAGCAGCTTAGGAGCAAGCAATCAGCCCCAGCATTTT. Its protein product is CASSLGASNQPQHF.

This clone was recorded once. The chain couples TRBV28 to TRBJ2-7; maybe TRBD1 (5 bases). CDR1 is MDHEN and CDR2 is SYDVKM in the germline V gene. The CDR3 has 12 residues. V was shortened by 7 bases and J by 1 base, with 8 bases between the two germline ends. CDR3 nucleotides: TGTGCCAGCAATAAGGGGTCCTACGAGCAGTACTTC. Its translation: CASNKGSYEQYF.

The chain is built from TRBV6-1 and TRBJ2-7; 10 bases agree with TRBD1. The CDR3 contains 15 residues. From germline, CDR1 is MNHNS and CDR2 SASEGT. Trimming removed 4 bases from V and 6 bases from J; junction bases left unmatched: 9. In nucleotides, the CDR3 is TGTGCCAGCAGTGGCCTGACAGGGGGCTTCTCCGAGCAGTACTTC. This codes for CASSGLTGGFSEQYF.